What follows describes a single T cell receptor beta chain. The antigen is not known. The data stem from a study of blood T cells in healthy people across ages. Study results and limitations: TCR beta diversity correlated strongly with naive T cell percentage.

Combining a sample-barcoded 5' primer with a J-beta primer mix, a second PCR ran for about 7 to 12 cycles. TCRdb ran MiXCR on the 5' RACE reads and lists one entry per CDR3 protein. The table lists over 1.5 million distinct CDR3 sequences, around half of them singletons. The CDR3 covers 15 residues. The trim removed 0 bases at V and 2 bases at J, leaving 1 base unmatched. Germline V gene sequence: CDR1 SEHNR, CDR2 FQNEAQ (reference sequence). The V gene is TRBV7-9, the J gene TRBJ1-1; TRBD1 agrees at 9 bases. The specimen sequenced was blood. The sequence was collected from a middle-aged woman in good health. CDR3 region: CASSLADRGNTEAFF. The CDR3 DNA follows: TGTGCCAGCAGCTTAGCGGACAGGGGAAACACTGAAGCTTTCTTT.